The 15 T cell receptor beta chains reported below all come from one sample, sequenced in a study of blood T cell repertoires in COVID-19. Measured with immunoSEQ multiplex PCR; TCRdb has only the in-frame clones, and not every one. This table has 65,000 to 75,000 clones, around 70% appearing once. The sample was peripheral blood. Receptor source: an older man with acute or convalescent COVID-19.

This clone showed up just once. J is TRBJ2-3 and V is TRBV5-1; TRBD1 might be the D (6 bases). The CDR3 runs 14 residues. The germline V gene encodes CDR1 SGHRS and CDR2 YFSETQ. V was pared by 3 bases and J by 6 bases, with 14 bases between. The CDR3 sequence: CASSYGQTGDTQYF. The CDR3 DNA reads TGCGCCAGCAGCTATGGACAGACCGGGGATACGCAGTATTTT.

This clone has a handful of counts. The chain recombines TRBV7-9 with TRBJ2-7; TRBD2 might be the D (6 bases). The CDR3 loop spans 14 amino acids. CDR1 and CDR2 (germline): SEHNR, FQNEAQ (reference sequence). V lost 0 bases to trimming and J lost 6 bases, with 12 bases between them. CDR3 DNA sequence: TGTGCCAGCAGCTTAGCGGGGACTGATGGCGAGCAGTACTTC. Its translation is CASSLAGTDGEQYF.

This sequence joins TRBV6-6 and TRBJ1-2; D may be TRBD1 (5 bases). CDR1 is MNHNY and CDR2 is SVGAGI in the germline V gene (reference sequence). CDR3 length: 17 amino acids. The V gene lost 5 bases and the J gene lost 3 bases, with 22 bases spanning the gap. The CDR3 reads CASSHRPGDALYYGYTF. CDR3 in DNA: TGTGCCAGCAGTCACCGCCCGGGGGACGCCCTGTACTATGGCTACACCTTC.

V gene TRBV28 combines with J gene TRBJ2-1; 8 positions agree with TRBD1. CDR3 length: 14 residues. The germline V gene encodes CDR1 MDHEN and CDR2 SYDVKM. With 6 bases clipped from V and 11 bases from J, the junction kept 12 bases outside the gene matches. The CDR3 nucleotides read TGTGCCAGCAGGGGAGATCGGACAGGGCCTAAGCAGTTCTTC. This encodes CASRGDRTGPKQFF.

V gene TRBV5-6 combines with J gene TRBJ1-2, with D possibly matching TRBD1 (6 bases). Per germline, CDR1 SGHDT and CDR2 YYEEEE. The CDR3 runs to 14 residues. Trimming left V 4 bases short and J 5 bases short, with 15 bases between. CDR3 protein: CASSKDSLPYGYTF. The CDR3 bases are TGTGCCAGCAGCAAGGACAGCCTCCCTTATGGCTACACCTTC.

The CDR3 nucleotides read TGCGCCAGCAGCTTGGGGACAGTCCAAGAGACCCAGTACTTC. It is translated as CASSLGTVQETQYF. V and J are TRBV5-1 and TRBJ2-5, with D possibly matching TRBD1 (6 bases). There are 14 residues in the CDR3. Trimming stripped 0 bases from V and 1 base from J, with 7 bases between. Per germline, CDR1 SGHRS and CDR2 YFSETQ.

This chain joins TRBV2 and TRBJ1-6; unclear D gene. The CDR3 length is 14 residues. The germline V gene encodes CDR1 SNHLY and CDR2 FYNNEI. Deletions cut 4 bases from V and 6 bases from J, with 10 bases between. The chain's CDR3 is CASSGGSGNSPLHF. DNA of the CDR3: TGTGCCAGCAGTGGTGGGTCGGGTAATTCACCCCTCCACTTT.

This clone was observed a single time. For the CDR3, the DNA is TGTGCCAGTAGTATGCCACAGCTGAACACTGAAGCTTTCTTT. This translates into CASSMPQLNTEAFF. The chain joins TRBV19 to TRBJ1-1; D is unclear. Germline CDR1 is LNHDA and CDR2 is SQIVND (reference sequence). The CDR3 sequence is 14 residues long. The V end lost 3 bases, the J end lost 0 bases, and 8 bases lay between the germline ends.

CDR3 loop: CSASAGTGGFYEQYF. CDR3 bases: TGCAGTGCTAGTGCCGGGACAGGGGGCTTCTACGAGCAGTACTTC. This rearrangement joins TRBV20-1 to TRBJ2-7; TRBD1 aligns across 12 bases. This CDR3 has 15 amino acids. Germline loops: CDR1 DFQATT, CDR2 SNEGSKA (reference sequence). V was clipped by 3 bases and J by 3 bases; unmatched bases: 6.

This clone was seen just once. The chain employs TRBV7-6 and TRBJ2-2, with D tentatively TRBD2 (6 bases). CDR3 length equals 16 residues. V was pared by 2 bases and J by 3 bases, with 13 bases between. The germline gives CDR1 SGHVS, CDR2 FNYEAQ. As DNA, the CDR3 is TGTGCCAGCAGCTTATCCCCTAGCGCCTACACCGGGGAGCTGTTTTTT. This gives the protein CASSLSPSAYTGELFF.

This rearrangement joins TRBV7-2 to TRBJ1-4, with D unclear. This CDR3 comprises 13 residues. The V gene lost 4 bases and the J gene lost 3 bases, with 6 bases spanning the gap. The V gene's germline CDR1 is SGHTA and CDR2 FQGNSA. This CDR3 reads CASSSGANEKLFF. The DNA for the CDR3 is TGTGCCAGCAGCTCCGGGGCTAATGAAAAACTGTTTTTT.

The CDR3 sequence is CASSLRQGGDLEQYF. In DNA form, the CDR3 reads TGTGCCAGCAGTTTACGTCAGGGAGGGGATCTTGAGCAGTACTTC. The chain recombines TRBV27 with TRBJ2-7; 7 bases are shared with TRBD2. Germline loops: CDR1 MNHEY, CDR2 SMNVEV (reference sequence). Trimming at V came to 2 bases and at J to 7 bases, leaving 11 bases not matched to a gene. The CDR3 loop spans 15 amino acids.

The DNA of the CDR3 is TGTGCCACCAGCAGAGATACCAGGGGGGTCGTGAGCTATGGCTACACCTTC. Its protein product is CATSRDTRGVVSYGYTF. The chain links TRBV15 to TRBJ1-2, with 7 bases aligning to TRBD1. CDR3 size: 17 residues. Trimming at V came to 0 bases and at J to 4 bases, leaving 11 bases not matched to a gene. The germline V gene encodes CDR1 LNHNV and CDR2 YYDKDF (reference sequence). Combining the CDR3 with reference TRBV15 and TRBJ1-2 gives the whole variable domain DAMVIQNPRYQVTQFGKPVTLSCSQTLNHNVMYWYQQKSSQAPKLLFHYYDKDFNNEADTPDNFQSRRPNTSFCFLDIRSPGLGDTAMYLCATSRDTRGVVSYGYTFGSGTRLTVV.

The V and J genes are TRBV3-1 (or the pseudogene TRBV3-2) and TRBJ2-5, with a possible D match to TRBD1 (5 bases). Trimming left V 1 base short and J 5 bases short, with 17 bases between. Germline CDR1 LGHDT, CDR2 YNNKEL (reference sequence). The length of the CDR3 is 16 residues. The CDR3, as DNA: TGTGCCAGCAGCCAAGCCCCTTGGACACCAGGGGAGACCCAGTACTTC. It encodes CASSQAPWTPGETQYF.

The V call is TRBV11-3, the J call TRBJ2-7; D possibly corresponds to TRBD2 (5 bases). The CDR3 extends over 11 amino acids. V was cut by 8 bases and J by 4 bases, with 9 bases left in between. The germline gives CDR1 SGHNT, CDR2 YENEEA. The CDR3 nucleotides read TGTGCCAGCGGCCGGGGTTACGAGCAGTACTTC. Protein sequence: CASGRGYEQYF.